These 30 T cell receptor beta chains were all obtained from the same sample, sequenced in a study of blood T cell repertoires in COVID-19 (TCRdb year 2020). Preparation of the library involved the immunoSEQ multiplex PCR assay. Held by TCRdb, this immuneACCESS table contains in-frame sequences only and omits some clones. Under half of the omission traces to an unresolved V gene where checked; the cause of the rest is unknown. This sample lists about 300,000 clones; about nine tenths were detected once. Jointly, the top ten make up approximately 2.9% of the sample. Sequencing was performed on PBMCs or T cells enriched from blood (not recorded which). Receptor source: a woman between 50 and 59 years old who had been exposed to COVID-19.

J is TRBJ1-5 and V is TRBV10-3, with D uncertain. The CDR3 spans 15 residues. CDR1 is ENHRY, CDR2 SYGVKD, per germline. Trimming stripped 0 bases from V and 2 bases from J, with 8 bases between. The CDR3 DNA is TGTGCCATCAGTGAGTCGACGGCGGGCAATCAGCCCCAGCATTTT. Protein product: CAISESTAGNQPQHF.

The J gene is TRBJ1-6, the V gene TRBV7-2, with D perhaps TRBD1 (5 bases). The CDR3 loop spans 13 amino acids. The V gene lost 6 bases and the J gene lost 3 bases, with 6 bases spanning the gap. Germline-derived CDR1 and CDR2 are SGHTA and FQGNSA. Written as DNA, the CDR3 is TGTGCCAGCAGGACAGACTATAATTCACCCCTCCACTTT. It translates to CASRTDYNSPLHF.

CDR3 nucleotide sequence: TGTGCCAGTAGTATAGAACGGAATTCACCCCTCCACTTT. Its protein is CASSIERNSPLHF. The V and J genes are TRBV19 and TRBJ1-6; no reliable D call. Trimming left V 0 bases short and J 7 bases short, with 4 bases between. The CDR3 extends over 13 amino acids. The germline CDR1 and CDR2 sequences are LNHDA and SQIVND (reference sequence).

The chain recombines TRBV7-8 with TRBJ1-2; a possible D gene is TRBD1 (6 bases). Trimming took off 5 bases at V and 8 bases at J, with 9 bases between the two ends. The CDR3 length is 11 residues. The germline gives CDR1 SGHVS, CDR2 FQNEAQ. The CDR3 DNA reads TGTGCCAGCAGCCCAAGGGGGGGCTACACCTTC. It is translated as CASSPRGGYTF.

The V and J genes are TRBV11-2 and TRBJ1-1; 7 nucleotides agree with TRBD1. V trimming: 5 bases; J trimming: 1 base; junction bases outside the gene matches: 4. This CDR3 is built from 14 residues. Germline V CDR1 and CDR2: SGHAT, FQNNGV. In DNA, the CDR3 is TGTGCCAGCAGCCCCCGGGACAGGAACACTGAAGCTTTCTTT. Translating it yields CASSPRDRNTEAFF. The variable domain in full, with the rest retrieved from reference TRBV11-2 and TRBJ1-1, is EAGVAQSPRYKIIEKRQSVAFWCNPISGHATLYWYQQILGQGPKLLIQFQNNGVVDDSQLPKDRFSAERLKGVDSTLKIQPAKLEDSAVYLCASSPRDRNTEAFFGQGTRLTVV.

This clone was seen only once. The rearrangement uses TRBV5-6 and TRBJ2-7, with TRBD1 as a possible D gene (6 bases). The germline CDR1 and CDR2 sequences are SGHDT and YYEEEE. V was pared by 4 bases and J by 3 bases, with 14 bases between. This CDR3 spans 14 amino acids. CDR3 in DNA: TGTGCCAGCAGCCACCGGGACAATTACTACGAGCAGTACTTC. Translated: CASSHRDNYYEQYF.

The chain employs TRBV5-1 and TRBJ1-6, with 8 bases identical to TRBD1. Germline values: CDR1 SGHRS, CDR2 YFSETQ. The trim removed 0 bases at V and 6 bases at J, leaving 2 bases unmatched. The CDR3 loop spans 15 amino acids. This CDR3 reads CASSLDTGGNSPLHF. The CDR3 coding sequence is TGCGCCAGCAGCTTGGATACAGGGGGTAATTCACCCCTCCACTTT.

V and J are TRBV23-1 and TRBJ2-7; D might be TRBD2 (5 bases). TRBV23-1 falls under the ORF class, with uncertain function. V was clipped by 11 bases and J by 6 bases, with 20 bases between them. The CDR3 contains 13 residues. The CDR3 nucleotides read TGCGCCGAGCCCCGGGATAGAGGTGGCGAGCAGTACTTC. Translation gives CAEPRDRGGEQYF.

Details on this clone: Additional DNA sequences in this sample encode the identical CDR3. V is TRBV30 and J is TRBJ2-7; 8 bases fit TRBD1. Germline-derived CDR1 and CDR2 are GTSNPN and SVGIG (reference sequence). J was trimmed by 4 bases and V by 0 bases; bases with no gene match: 2. The CDR3 is 13 residues long. CDR3 sequence reads: CAWSVGQGYEQYF. CDR3 DNA sequence: TGTGCCTGGAGTGTAGGACAGGGATACGAGCAGTACTTC. Supplemented by reference TRBV30 and TRBJ2-7, the full variable domain reads SQTIHQWPATLVQPVGSPLSLECTVEGTSNPNLYWYRQAAGRGLQLLFYSVGIGQISSEVPQNLSASRPQDRQFILSSKKLLLSDSGFYLCAWSVGQGYEQYFGPGTRLTVT.

This clone was seen only once. The genes are TRBV7-2 and TRBJ2-7; the match to TRBD1 covers 10 bases. The CDR3 is 15 amino acids. Unmatched junction bases numbered 3, after V lost 3 bases and J lost 1 base. Germline V lookup: CDR1 SGHTA, CDR2 FQGNSA. The CDR3 here is CASSLGTGASYEQYF. CDR3 sequence (DNA): TGTGCCAGCAGCTTGGGGACAGGGGCGTCCTACGAGCAGTACTTC.

The chain carries TRBV15 and TRBJ1-1, with D possibly matching TRBD1 (6 bases). The CDR3 spans 14 residues. Trimming pared 9 bases from V and 0 bases from J, leaving 14 bases between. Germline lookup yields CDR1 LNHNV and CDR2 YYDKDF (reference sequence). CDR3 nucleotides: TGTGCCACTCGGGGGGCGGATCTGAACACTGAAGCTTTCTTT. Translated, it gives CATRGADLNTEAFF. Full variable domain (outside the CDR3, taken from reference TRBV15 and TRBJ1-1): DAMVIQNPRYQVTQFGKPVTLSCSQTLNHNVMYWYQQKSSQAPKLLFHYYDKDFNNEADTPDNFQSRRPNTSFCFLDIRSPGLGDTAMYLCATRGADLNTEAFFGQGTRLTVV.

This chain connects TRBV30 to TRBJ2-2; D perhaps matches TRBD1 (6 bases). CDR3 length equals 15 residues. The germline gives CDR1 GTSNPN, CDR2 SVGIG (reference sequence). V shed 7 bases and J shed 4 bases, with 19 bases lying between them. CDR3: CALTGSIHLTGELFF. The CDR3 coding sequence is TGTGCCTTGACAGGTTCCATCCACCTCACCGGGGAGCTGTTTTTT.

This chain joins TRBV5-6 and TRBJ2-2; TRBD1 matches 7 bases. Trimming removed 10 bases from V and 4 bases from J; junction bases left unmatched: 7. The CDR3 runs to 13 residues. CDR1 is SGHDT, CDR2 YYEEEE, per germline. The CDR3 reads CAAQTGFTGELFF. The DNA of the CDR3 is TGTGCCGCCCAGACAGGGTTCACCGGGGAGCTGTTTTTT.

V gene TRBV18 combines with J gene TRBJ1-1; maybe TRBD1 (5 bases). V gave up 8 bases and J gave up 7 bases, with 11 bases separating them. The CDR3 sequence is 11 residues long. Germline V gene lookup returns CDR1 KGHSH and CDR2 LQKENI. The CDR3 sequence: CASHGQGEAFF. In DNA, the CDR3 is TGTGCCAGCCACGGCCAGGGTGAAGCTTTCTTT.

The chain links TRBV5-1 to TRBJ2-2; 8 bases align to TRBD2. The length of the CDR3 is 16 residues. Trimming cost V 5 bases and J 5 bases; bases outside gene matches: 11. The germline gives CDR1 SGHRS, CDR2 YFSETQ. The chain's CDR3 is CASRFDGGAGTGELFF. The CDR3 DNA reads TGCGCCAGCAGATTTGACGGGGGGGCCGGGACCGGGGAGCTGTTTTTT.

The table lists this clone with a few counts. The chain has TRBV28 and TRBJ1-6; the D gene is possibly TRBD1 (5 bases). V lost 6 bases and J lost 9, with 12 bases in between. This CDR3 contains 13 residues. The germline V gene encodes CDR1 MDHEN and CDR2 SYDVKM. The CDR3 is CASSPRTISPLHF. CDR3 DNA sequence: TGTGCCAGCAGCCCGCGGACAATTTCACCCCTCCACTTT.

The chain employs TRBV5-1 and TRBJ1-6; D not certain. The germline V and J ends were trimmed by 4 bases and 7 bases, with 9 bases remaining between them. CDR3 length: 13 amino acids. Germline assignment: CDR1 SGHRS and CDR2 YFSETQ. CDR3 sequence (DNA): TGCGCCAGCAGCGCGGTTTTCAATTCACCCCTCCACTTT. This gives the protein CASSAVFNSPLHF.

CDR3 sequence (DNA): TGTGCCAGCAGTTACACAGGTAACACTGAAGCTTTCTTT. It specifies CASSYTGNTEAFF. The chain has TRBV6-5 and TRBJ1-1, with D perhaps TRBD1 (5 bases). The CDR3 has 13 residues. Germline-derived CDR1 and CDR2 are MNHEY and SVGAGI. V lost 2 bases to trimming and J lost 2 bases, with 6 bases between them.

The CDR3 nucleotides are TGTGCCTGGAGTGGGACAGGGCCAGCCTATGGCTACACCTTC. Amino acid sequence: CAWSGTGPAYGYTF. The chain has TRBV30 and TRBJ1-2; 8 nucleotides align to TRBD1. The CDR3 is 14 amino acids. Per germline, CDR1 GTSNPN and CDR2 SVGIG (reference sequence). With 1 base clipped from V and 4 bases from J, the junction kept 5 bases outside the gene matches.

V and J are TRBV6-5 and TRBJ2-6; the D is unclear. This CDR3 has 12 residues. V gave up 5 bases and J gave up 4 bases, with 3 bases separating them. Germline CDR1 is MNHEY and CDR2 is SVGAGI. The CDR3 DNA reads as TGTGCCAGCAGTCAGGGGGCCAACGTCCTGACTTTC. Translation gives CASSQGANVLTF.

V and J are TRBV7-6 and TRBJ1-1; D not resolved. Trimming removed 5 bases at V and 5 bases at J, with 9 bases between. The CDR3 has 12 residues. Germline CDR1 SGHVS, CDR2 FNYEAQ. In DNA form, the CDR3 reads TGTGCCAGCAGCCCCACGGGGACTGAAGCTTTCTTT. Residues: CASSPTGTEAFF.

The chain has TRBV5-1 and TRBJ2-3; D is perhaps TRBD2 (5 bases). Trimming removed 2 bases from V and 2 bases from J, with 9 bases in between. The CDR3 is made up of 14 amino acids. Germline V gene sequence: CDR1 SGHRS, CDR2 YFSETQ. In nucleotides, the CDR3 is TGCGCCAGCAGCTTCCGGGAAGCCACAGATACGCAGTATTTT. Translating it yields CASSFREATDTQYF.

V and J are TRBV7-2 and TRBJ1-3, with D unresolved. From germline, CDR1 is SGHTA and CDR2 FQGNSA. The CDR3 runs to 14 residues. The V end was cut by 5 bases, the J end by 0 bases, with 8 bases between. This chain's CDR3 is CASSHPSSGNTIYF. The CDR3 DNA reads TGTGCCAGCAGCCATCCGAGCTCTGGAAACACCATATATTTT. Supplemented by reference TRBV7-2 and TRBJ1-3, the full variable domain reads GAGVSQSPSNKVTEKGKDVELRCDPISGHTALYWYRQSLGQGLEFLIYFQGNSAPDKSGLPSDRFSAERTGGSVSTLTIQRTQQEDSAVYLCASSHPSSGNTIYFGEGSWLTVV.

This sequence joins TRBV3-1 (or the pseudogene TRBV3-2) and TRBJ1-4, with 8 bases that match TRBD1. The germline V gene has CDR1 LGHDT and CDR2 YNNKEL (reference sequence). The CDR3 totals 15 residues. V shed 3 bases and J 3 bases; nucleotides not matched to a gene: 3. CDR3 region: CASSQRQGPNEKLFF. The CDR3 DNA follows: TGTGCCAGCAGCCAGAGACAGGGGCCTAATGAAAAACTGTTTTTT.

The chain carries TRBV19 and TRBJ2-5; D perhaps matches TRBD2 (6 bases). This CDR3 has 12 residues. Between the trimmed V and J ends, which lost 11 bases and 4 bases, there was a span of 14 bases. CDR1 and CDR2 from the germline V gene are LNHDA and SQIVND (reference sequence). The DNA of the CDR3 is TGTGCCGGAAGGGACTTTAGAGAGACCCAGTACTTC. It codes for CAGRDFRETQYF. Looking up the rest from reference TRBV19 and TRBJ2-5 gives the full variable domain: DGGITQSPKYLFRKEGQNVTLSCEQNLNHDAMYWYRQDPGQGLRLIYYSQIVNDFQKGDIAEGYSVSREKKESFPLTVTSAQKNPTAFYLCAGRDFRETQYFGPGTRLLVL.

The chain couples TRBV6-5 to TRBJ1-6, with D perhaps matching TRBD1 (5 bases). The CDR3 sequence is 14 residues long. CDR1 MNHEY and CDR2 SVGAGI come from the germline V gene. Between the trimmed V and J ends, which lost 6 bases and 9 bases, there was a span of 15 bases. DNA of the CDR3: TGTGCCAGCAGGGGGGGAGGGTCAGGTTCACCCCTCCACTTT. Its translation: CASRGGGSGSPLHF.

The sample holds one count of this clone. The genes are TRBV19 and TRBJ1-6; the match to TRBD1 covers 7 bases. The CDR3 consists of 15 residues. V dropped 6 bases and J dropped 3; count of bases not matched to a gene: 5. The germline gives CDR1 LNHDA, CDR2 SQIVND (reference sequence). The CDR3 coding sequence is TGTGCCAGTAGCGAACAGGGGTTCTATAATTCACCCCTCCACTTT. Encoded protein: CASSEQGFYNSPLHF.

This rearrangement joins TRBV9 to TRBJ2-7, with unresolved D. V was clipped by 4 bases and J by 1 base, with 6 bases between them. There are 12 residues in the CDR3. Germline CDR1 reads SGDLS; CDR2 reads YYNGEE. The CDR3 bases are TGTGCCAGCAGCCCCAATTCCTACGAGCAGTACTTC. Its translation is CASSPNSYEQYF.

This rearrangement joins TRBV14 to TRBJ1-1, with D maybe TRBD1 (5 bases). The CDR3 extends over 14 amino acids. Trimming stripped 2 bases from V and 0 bases from J, with 7 bases between. Per the germline V gene, CDR1 is SGHDN and CDR2 is FVKESK. The CDR3 reads CASSQTGLNTEAFF. Here the CDR3 DNA reads TGTGCCAGCAGCCAAACAGGACTGAACACTGAAGCTTTCTTT.

The chain employs TRBV10-3 and TRBJ1-2, with 7 bases fitting TRBD1. The CDR3 is 19 residues long. Germline V gene lookup returns CDR1 ENHRY and CDR2 SYGVKD. Trimming removed 3 bases from V and 4 bases from J; junction bases left unmatched: 20. The CDR3: CAISDKGAVSAVEVYGYTF. In DNA form, the CDR3 reads TGTGCCATCAGTGACAAGGGGGCCGTATCAGCCGTAGAGGTCTATGGCTACACCTTC.